This T cell receptor beta chain derives from a study of blood T cell repertoires in COVID-19. Study context: Acute-phase and convalescent COVID-19 samples originated in the United States, Italy and Spain. In each case, the material was cDNA or gDNA derived from T cells, B-cell-depleted T cells, or PBMCs.

Original handling: Reference gene primer amplification gave estimated nucleated cell counts. Generated by immunoSEQ multiplex PCR, the TCRdb table keeps only in-frame clones and is missing some. Clonal size and the V and J genes are those of that table, whereas D and trimming came from the DNA. The sample shows some 140,000 clones, 70% to 85% of them seen only once. Germline assignment: CDR1 SGHVS and CDR2 FQNEAQ. Trimming cost V 1 base and J 2 bases, with 12 bases left between them. The CDR3 spans 16 residues. The chain links TRBV7-8 to TRBJ1-3, with no clear D. The source is a woman aged 80 or over with acute or convalescent COVID-19. Sequencing input: peripheral blood. CDR3 sequence: CASSLGGSQTGNTIYF. The CDR3 DNA sequence: TGTGCCAGCAGCTTAGGAGGGAGCCAGACTGGAAACACCATATATTTT.